Reported below is one TCR beta chain. The data are from a study of cytomegalovirus exposure and HLA in healthy donors. PCR amplification relied on 60 Vbeta primers (plus 13 Jbeta primers). Repertoires were generated with immunoSEQ multiplex PCR, while TCRdb's copy carries only in-frame clones and drops some. The sample yields about 210,000 clones, approximately 80% seen once. This receptor was taken from a woman under 40 in good health and CMV-seropositive. The specimen sequenced was PBMCs.

CDR3 amino acids: CASSTGLYSGNTIYF. The CDR3 nucleotides are TGTGCCAGCAGCACGGGACTGTACTCTGGAAACACCATATATTTT. V is TRBV11-3 and J is TRBJ1-3; the D gene is possibly TRBD1 (5 bases). The germline gives CDR1 SGHNT, CDR2 YENEEA. This CDR3 has 15 residues. V was trimmed by 5 bases and J by 0 bases, leaving 11 bases between them.